This TCR beta chain comes out of a study of T cells after yellow fever vaccination. This clonotype was counted at least ten times. This CDR3 contains 15 residues. The V and J ends lost 2 bases and 7 bases, in that order; junction bases with no gene match: 11. Germline values: CDR1 DFQATT, CDR2 SNEGSKA (reference sequence). MiXCR, run by TCRdb on the 5' RACE reads, gives a single entry per CDR3 protein. The sample contains 500,000 to 650,000 distinct CDR3 sequences, 17% of which appear only once. The sequence was obtained from a man between 18 and 35 years old who received the YFV17D yellow fever vaccine. The sample consisted of PBMCs, taken more than 4 days after the first yellow fever vaccination. The chain couples TRBV20-1 to TRBJ2-1; 7 bases match TRBD2. CDR3: CSARFSYRGVNEQFF. CDR3 coding DNA: TGCAGTGCTAGATTCTCCTACCGGGGGGTGAATGAGCAGTTCTTC.